This T cell receptor beta chain was sequenced for a study of response to subunit inactivated influenza vaccine. The CDR3 has 15 residues. Germline CDR1 SGHRS, CDR2 YFSETQ. V was clipped by 0 bases and J by 6 bases; unmatched bases: 4. This clonotype was seen repeatedly, ten times or more. A single record per CDR3 protein comes from TCRdb applying MiXCR to the RT-PCR reads. Altogether roughly 540,000 distinct CDR3 sequences are present, roughly a quarter being singletons, with the ten largest covering 2.8%. These same data were also listed under a study on T cells expressing NK-cell markers. This second study says: As the method of synthesis, 5'RACE template switching with UMIs yielded TCR beta cDNA. The sequencing cohort of eight donors included seven HCMV-seropositive individuals and one seronegative individual.

The sample was CD4+ T cells sorted from PBMCs, taken 11 to 12 days after vaccination. The chain carries TRBV5-1 and TRBJ2-1; 9 bases align to TRBD1. The TCR comes from a man aged 45-60 years who received an inactivated influenza vaccine. CDR3 sequence: CASSLGGQGLNEQFF. In nucleotides, the CDR3 is TGCGCCAGCAGCTTGGGGGGACAGGGCCTCAATGAGCAGTTCTTC.